These 3 T cell receptor beta chains share one sample of origin, sequenced in a study of CD4+ T cells in melanoma. Using immunoSEQ multiplex PCR, the repertoire was profiled, and TCRdb retains in-frame clones only, with some absent. The data hold 20,000 to 25,000 clones, with about 77% observed a single time. These receptors originate from a human donor with melanoma.

This clone was seen a single time. The genes are TRBV5-1 and TRBJ2-7; 9 nucleotides match TRBD2. Germline V lookup: CDR1 SGHRS, CDR2 YFSETQ. This CDR3 contains 21 residues. The trim removed 4 bases at V and 0 bases at J, leaving 23 bases unmatched. The CDR3 bases are TGCGCCAGCAGCCTCCAATCGCACGTTCCAAACCCTAGCGGGAACTCCTACGAGCAGTACTTC. It is translated as CASSLQSHVPNPSGNSYEQYF.

The gene calls are TRBV7-3 and TRBJ1-5; no clear D. The CDR3 extends over 13 amino acids. Trimming pared 2 bases from V and 6 bases from J, leaving 8 bases between. Germline V gene sequence: CDR1 SGHTA, CDR2 FQGTGA. The CDR3 DNA sequence: TGTGCCAGCAGCTTATACCCCGCTCAGCCCCAGCATTTT. It codes for CASSLYPAQPQHF.

The chain joins TRBV9 to TRBJ1-6; 10 nucleotides line up with TRBD1. The CDR3 covers 18 residues. Germline values: CDR1 SGDLS, CDR2 YYNGEE. V lost 3 bases and J lost 2; bases outside the gene matches: 8. The CDR3 DNA reads as TGTGCCAGCAGCGCGGGACAGGGGATCGCGACCTATAATTCACCCCTCCACTTT. Amino acids: CASSAGQGIATYNSPLHF.